Following are 7 T cell receptor beta chains from one sample sequenced in a study of T cells in localized non-small cell lung cancer. This table comes from immunoSEQ multiplex PCR, and its TCRdb copy is limited to in-frame clones, with some not included. The sample records approximately 52,000 clones, approximately 90% being singletons. The specimen comprised peripheral blood, sampled before any cancer treatment. The receptor set was obtained from a male donor older than 55 with stage III squamous cell lung carcinoma.

This clone was counted between two and nine times. The rearrangement links TRBV5-6 to TRBJ1-1; no reliable D call. CDR1 is SGHDT, CDR2 YYEEEE, per germline. The V end was cut by 4 bases, the J end by 4 bases, with 14 bases between. There are 14 residues in the CDR3. The CDR3 sequence: CASSLGPLRTEAFF. CDR3 sequence (DNA): TGTGCCAGCAGCCTCGGGCCCCTACGCACTGAAGCTTTCTTT.

V gene TRBV6-5 combines with J gene TRBJ1-1; tentatively, D is TRBD1 (5 bases). The CDR3 runs to 15 residues. The germline V and J ends were trimmed by 0 bases and 1 base, with 9 bases remaining between them. The germline V gene has CDR1 MNHEY and CDR2 SVGAGI. CDR3: CASSYSQDTNTEAFF. The CDR3 region has the DNA TGTGCCAGCAGTTACTCGCAGGACACGAACACTGAAGCTTTCTTT.

V and J are TRBV4-2 and TRBJ2-5, with 12 nucleotides matching TRBD2. Gene TRBJ2-7 matches the end of the DNA better, so the J call may be wrong. Looked up from germline, CDR1 is LGHNA and CDR2 is YNFKEQ. The CDR3 has 18 amino acids. The CDR3 here is CASSQAGLAGGPSYEQYF. CDR3 DNA sequence: TGTGCCAGCAGCCAAGCGGGTCTAGCGGGAGGGCCCTCCTACGAGCAGTACTTC.

The chain employs TRBV11-2 and TRBJ2-3; weak D call: TRBD2 (7 bases). The CDR3 runs 17 residues. Germline V lookup: CDR1 SGHAT, CDR2 FQNNGV. The V end was cut by 2 bases, the J end by 7 bases, with 22 bases between. The chain's CDR3 is CASSLRGGGPPMNTQYF. CDR3 bases: TGTGCCAGCAGCTTAAGGGGCGGGGGCCCCCCTATGAATACGCAGTATTTT.

This chain uses TRBV5-1 with TRBJ1-3; D is perhaps TRBD1 (5 bases). With 2 bases removed from V and 6 bases from J, the gap between germline ends came to 12 bases. The germline CDR1 and CDR2 sequences are SGHRS and YFSETQ. This CDR3 is built from 14 residues. The CDR3 nucleotides are TGCGCCAGCAGCTTAACCGGGGACGAAAACACCATATATTTT. Translated, it gives CASSLTGDENTIYF.

V is TRBV5-1 and J is TRBJ1-4, with a tentative D call TRBD1 (6 bases). The germline V gene encodes CDR1 SGHRS and CDR2 YFSETQ. The V and J ends lost 4 bases and 8 bases respectively, with 18 bases between them. The CDR3 totals 15 residues. The CDR3 is CASSPEQGRHEKLFF. Here the CDR3 DNA reads TGCGCCAGCAGCCCGGAGCAGGGGCGTCACGAAAAACTGTTTTTT.

V usage is TRBV7-9 and J usage is TRBJ2-7, with 8 bases that match TRBD2. The CDR3 is 14 residues long. In germline, CDR1 is SEHNR, CDR2 FQNEAQ (reference sequence). Unmatched junction bases numbered 6, after V lost 6 bases and J lost 2 bases. This CDR3 is CASRCGRWPYEQYF. The DNA of the CDR3 is TGTGCCAGCAGGTGCGGGAGGTGGCCCTACGAGCAGTACTTC.